The 7 T cell receptor beta chains in this list originate from one sample, sequenced in a study of CD8 T cells in Susac syndrome. The RNA input was roughly 0.45 to 1 ug, and it was reverse transcribed with random hexamers. TCRdb reanalysed the immunoSEQ multiplex PCR reads using MiXCR and keeps one entry per CDR3 protein. The data contain more than 70,000 distinct CDR3 sequences, 90% to 95% of them seen just once; the ten biggest clones take up 0.32%. Sequencing used CD8+ T cells from PBMCs. Receptors were obtained from a human donor in good health.

The chain links TRBV5-1 to TRBJ2-7; TRBD1 aligns across 7 bases. Losses at the gene ends were 6 bases for V and 2 bases for J; bases not matched to a gene: 8. The CDR3 spans 14 residues. Germline V gene data show CDR1 as SGHRS and CDR2 as YFSETQ. The CDR3 sequence: CASTADRRAYEQYF. As DNA, the CDR3 is TGCGCCAGCACCGCGGACAGGAGAGCCTACGAGCAGTACTTC.

The chain employs TRBV4-1 and TRBJ1-1; tentative D call: TRBD1 (5 bases). Per germline, CDR1 MGHRA and CDR2 YSYEKL. The CDR3 is 14 residues long. V was shortened by 1 base and J by 5 bases, with 11 bases between the two germline ends. CDR3: CASSQVGGGTEAFF. The CDR3 region has the DNA TGCGCCAGCAGCCAAGTTGGGGGAGGGACTGAAGCTTTCTTT.

The chain is built from TRBV4-1 and TRBJ1-4; no definite D call. From germline, CDR1 is MGHRA and CDR2 YSYEKL. V lost 3 bases, J lost 7 bases, and 15 bases lay in between. The CDR3 runs 15 residues. CDR3 sequence reads: CASSQYAVGGEKLFF. The CDR3 DNA follows: TGCGCCAGCAGCCAGTACGCAGTCGGAGGTGAAAAACTGTTTTTT.

This chain links TRBV9 with TRBJ1-1, with D uncertain. The CDR3 totals 12 residues. Germline V gene data show CDR1 as SGDLS and CDR2 as YYNGEE. V gave up 4 bases and J gave up 3 bases, with 7 bases separating them. CDR3 DNA sequence: TGTGCCAGCAGCCACCGTGACACTGAAGCTTTCTTT. Its translation: CASSHRDTEAFF. Full variable domain (missing parts from reference TRBV9 and TRBJ1-1): DSGVTQTPKHLITATGQRVTLRCSPRSGDLSVYWYQQSLDQGLQFLIQYYNGEERAKGNILERFSAQQFPDLHSELNLSSLELGDSALYFCASSHRDTEAFFGQGTRLTVV.

V is TRBV23-1 and J is TRBJ1-2; 8 bases are shared with TRBD1. TRBV23-1 carries the ORF label, with uncertain function. The ends lost 7 bases at V and 0 bases at J; junction bases unmatched: 4. This CDR3 comprises 14 residues. The CDR3 DNA follows: TGCGCCAGCACAATGACAGGGGCTAACTATGGCTACACCTTC. It specifies CASTMTGANYGYTF.

This chain uses TRBV7-8 with TRBJ2-7; TRBD1 aligns across 10 bases. The V gene's germline CDR1 is SGHVS and CDR2 FQNEAQ. Losses at the gene ends were 4 bases for V and 4 bases for J; bases not matched to a gene: 10. The CDR3 totals 16 residues. The CDR3 DNA is TGTGCCAGCAGCTGGGACCGGGACAGGGGTAATTACGAGCAGTACTTC. Its translation: CASSWDRDRGNYEQYF. Drawing the rest from reference TRBV7-8 and TRBJ2-7, the complete variable domain is GAGVSQSPRYKVAKRGQDVALRCDPISGHVSLFWYQQALGQGPEFLTYFQNEAQLDKSGLPSDRFFAERPEGSVSTLKIQRTQQEDSAVYLCASSWDRDRGNYEQYFGPGTRLTVT.

V usage is TRBV11-2 and J usage is TRBJ2-6; D gene ambiguous. The V end was cut by 5 bases, the J end by 2 bases, with 13 bases between. Germline V lookup: CDR1 SGHAT, CDR2 FQNNGV. The CDR3 runs to 16 residues. The DNA of the CDR3 is TGTGCCAGCAGCCCCTCCTTGTGGGCTGGGGCCAACGTCCTGACTTTC. Translating gives CASSPSLWAGANVLTF.